A single sample is the source of the 24 T cell receptor beta chains below, sequenced in a study of cytomegalovirus exposure and HLA in healthy donors. The PCR was carried out with 60 Vbeta primers and 13 Jbeta primers. Clones were sequenced by immunoSEQ multiplex PCR, and TCRdb holds only the in-frame ones, with some missing. The sample lists more than 100,000 clones, roughly 80% seen once, with about 1.6% in the top ten. The sample consisted of PBMCs. These receptors were taken from a man in his forties or fifties in good health and CMV-seronegative.

This clone came up a few times. The V and J genes are TRBV30 and TRBJ2-1; D is ambiguous. The V and J ends lost 8 bases and 6 bases respectively, with 14 bases between them. CDR1 is GTSNPN and CDR2 is SVGIG in the germline V gene (reference sequence). The CDR3 totals 12 residues. DNA of the CDR3: TGTGCCACGGAGTCCGCGGCCAATGAGCAGTTCTTC. Translation gives CATESAANEQFF.

The genes are TRBV14 and TRBJ2-1, with a possible D match to TRBD2 (6 bases). This CDR3 is 16 amino acids long. V dropped 2 bases and J dropped 4 bases, with 15 bases sitting between them. Per germline, CDR1 SGHDN and CDR2 FVKESK. In nucleotides, the CDR3 is TGTGCCAGCAGCCAACTGTCCGGGAGCACGTACAATGAGCAGTTCTTC. Its translation is CASSQLSGSTYNEQFF.

V and J are TRBV28 and TRBJ1-2; D is possibly TRBD1 (6 bases). Germline CDR1 is MDHEN and CDR2 is SYDVKM. Deletions cut 10 bases from V and 0 bases from J, with 15 bases between. This CDR3 is built from 14 residues. The CDR3 bases are TGTGCCACCAGGGTACGGACAGCTAACTATGGCTACACCTTC. Translating it yields CATRVRTANYGYTF.

The chain links TRBV28 to TRBJ1-3; 10 positions match TRBD1. Trimming took 4 bases from V and 2 from J; bases not matched to a gene: 2. This CDR3 has 15 amino acids. Germline V gives CDR1 MDHEN, CDR2 SYDVKM. The CDR3 protein is CASSSGTGAGNTIYF. As DNA, the CDR3 is TGTGCCAGCAGTTCAGGGACAGGGGCTGGAAACACCATATATTTT.

This sequence joins TRBV6-1 and TRBJ1-2; D perhaps matches TRBD1 (5 bases). Germline V gene data show CDR1 as MNHNS and CDR2 as SASEGT. The CDR3 covers 14 residues. V was shortened by 1 base and J by 4 bases, with 10 bases between the two germline ends. CDR3 nucleotides: TGTGCCAGCAGTGAAGGCCTCGGGGGCTATGGCTACACCTTC. It translates to CASSEGLGGYGYTF.

The CDR3 nucleotides are TGTGCCAGCAGCTTAGGGGACAGGGGTGGTTCACCCCTCCACTTT. This sequence encodes CASSLGDRGGSPLHF. This rearrangement joins TRBV9 to TRBJ1-6; 10 bases are shared with TRBD1. V lost 4 bases to trimming and J lost 9 bases; unmatched junction nucleotides: 7. The CDR3 totals 15 residues. The germline V gene has CDR1 SGDLS and CDR2 YYNGEE. Complete variable domain (other parts from reference TRBV9 and TRBJ1-6): DSGVTQTPKHLITATGQRVTLRCSPRSGDLSVYWYQQSLDQGLQFLIQYYNGEERAKGNILERFSAQQFPDLHSELNLSSLELGDSALYFCASSLGDRGGSPLHFGNGTRLTVT.

The chain couples TRBV30 to TRBJ1-2; D perhaps matches TRBD1 (5 bases). The germline V gene has CDR1 GTSNPN and CDR2 SVGIG (reference sequence). This CDR3 is built from 13 residues. V was cut by 2 bases and J by 7 bases, with 14 bases left in between. The CDR3 loop reads CAWSPAGESGYTF. The CDR3 nucleotides are TGTGCCTGGAGTCCGGCGGGGGAAAGTGGCTACACCTTC.

This clone has a single count. The gene calls are TRBV18 and TRBJ2-1; 14 bases match TRBD2. Germline-derived CDR1 and CDR2 are KGHSH and LQKENI. V lost 6 bases, J lost 13 bases, and 11 bases stayed unmatched. The CDR3 length is 15 residues. The CDR3 coding sequence is TGTGCCAGCTCTCCTACCGGGACTAGCGGGAGAGTACAGTTCTTC. Translating gives CASSPTGTSGRVQFF.

This clone showed up just once. V is TRBV28 and J is TRBJ2-2; TRBD2 might be the D (5 bases). V was cut by 2 bases and J by 4 bases, with 11 bases left in between. CDR1 is MDHEN and CDR2 is SYDVKM in the germline V gene. CDR3 length: 15 residues. The CDR3 region is CASSLSLAGTGELFF. The CDR3, as DNA: TGTGCCAGCAGTTTAAGTCTAGCCGGCACCGGGGAGCTGTTTTTT.

This chain links TRBV6-5 with TRBJ2-2, with TRBD2 as a possible D gene (6 bases). Germline-derived CDR1 and CDR2 are MNHEY and SVGAGI. The CDR3 sequence is 14 residues long. The germline V and J ends were trimmed by 7 bases and 2 bases, with 11 bases remaining between them. CDR3 sequence (DNA): TGTGCCAGCATTTCCGGGGGAAACACCGGGGAGCTGTTTTTT. This translates into CASISGGNTGELFF.

The chain combines TRBV7-2 with TRBJ2-1, with D perhaps matching TRBD2 (6 bases). Germline V gene data show CDR1 as SGHTA and CDR2 as FQGNSA. V was clipped by 5 bases and J by 7 bases, with 12 bases between them. This CDR3 comprises 13 residues. CDR3 amino acids: CASSRRLENEQFF. CDR3 bases: TGTGCCAGCAGCCGGCGACTAGAGAATGAGCAGTTCTTC.

CDR3 sequence reads: CASSQATGLVYEQYF. The CDR3 DNA reads as TGCGCCAGCAGCCAAGCAACGGGACTAGTCTACGAGCAGTACTTC. V is TRBV4-3 and J is TRBJ2-7; 8 nucleotides match TRBD2. CDR3 length equals 15 residues. Germline-derived CDR1 and CDR2 are LGHNA and YSLEER. J lost 3 bases, V lost 1 base, and 5 bases had no gene match.

The chain uses TRBV5-6 and TRBJ1-4, with D possibly matching TRBD1 (5 bases). Trimming removed 1 base at V and 7 bases at J, with 11 bases between. Germline-derived CDR1 and CDR2 are SGHDT and YYEEEE. The CDR3 length is 14 residues. The CDR3 sequence is CASSLRQGSEKLFF. The CDR3 DNA follows: TGTGCCAGCAGCTTGAGGCAGGGAAGTGAAAAACTGTTTTTT. The full variable domain, its missing parts supplied by reference TRBV5-6 and TRBJ1-4, is DAGVTQSPTHLIKTRGQQVTLRCSPKSGHDTVSWYQQALGQGPQFIFQYYEEEERQRGNFPDRFSGHQFPNYSSELNVNALLLGDSALYLCASSLRQGSEKLFFGSGTQLSVL.

The chain is built from TRBV28 and TRBJ2-2, with a possible D match to TRBD1 (5 bases). Trimming removed 2 bases from V and 3 bases from J, with 16 bases in between. CDR1 is MDHEN, CDR2 SYDVKM, per germline. This CDR3 has 17 residues. The CDR3 nucleotides are TGTGCCAGCAGTTTAGTGCAGGGCATAGGGGACACCGGGGAGCTGTTTTTT. Its translation is CASSLVQGIGDTGELFF.

The chain joins TRBV7-3 to TRBJ2-1; TRBD2 matches 13 bases. Germline trimming cut 1 base from V and 13 bases from J; bases unmatched to any gene: 1. Germline V gene sequence: CDR1 SGHTA, CDR2 FQGTGA. CDR3 size: 13 residues. This CDR3 reads CASSLRTSGSQFF. The CDR3 nucleotides read TGTGCCAGCAGCTTAAGGACTAGCGGGAGTCAGTTCTTC.

The J gene is TRBJ2-2, the V gene TRBV29-1, with D uncertain. The V gene lost 2 bases and the J gene lost 8 bases, with 9 bases spanning the gap. Germline CDR1 SQVTM, CDR2 ANQGSEA. This CDR3 region has 12 residues. The CDR3: CSVENFWGELFF. In DNA form, the CDR3 reads TGCAGCGTTGAAAACTTCTGGGGGGAGCTGTTTTTT.

Details on this clone: The junction departs from the called germline gene at one end, perhaps through a read error. The genes are TRBV7-7 and TRBJ2-2; D ambiguous. Germline CDR1 reads SSHAT; CDR2 reads FNYEAQ (reference sequence). CDR3 size: 14 residues. This CDR3 reads CASSLSRNTGELFF. The CDR3 DNA reads as TGTGCTAGCAGCTTAAGCCGGAACACCGGGGAGCTGTTTTTT.

The V call is TRBV29-1, the J call TRBJ2-1; TRBD2 matches at 10 bases. J gave up 12 bases and V 6 bases, and 14 bases lay outside the gene matches. Germline CDR1 is SQVTM and CDR2 is ANQGSEA. This CDR3 has 14 residues. The CDR3 DNA reads TGCAGCGTCCTGGGACTAGCGCTCGACAGTGTGCAGTTCTTC. As protein: CSVLGLALDSVQFF.

This chain uses TRBV28 with TRBJ1-4; D possibly corresponds to TRBD1 (6 bases). This CDR3 contains 15 residues. Germline V CDR1 and CDR2: MDHEN, SYDVKM. V was shortened by 4 bases and J by 3 bases, with 12 bases between the two germline ends. CDR3 in amino acids: CASSSEGESNEKLFF. CDR3 bases: TGTGCCAGCAGTTCCGAGGGGGAATCTAATGAAAAACTGTTTTTT. Supplemented by reference TRBV28 and TRBJ1-4, the full variable domain reads DVKVTQSSRYLVKRTGEKVFLECVQDMDHENMFWYRQDPGLGLRLIYFSYDVKMKEKGDIPEGYSVSREKKERFSLILESASTNQTSMYLCASSSEGESNEKLFFGSGTQLSVL.

The rearrangement links TRBV7-9 to TRBJ2-2; D is undetermined. V dropped 5 bases and J dropped 0 bases, with 10 bases sitting between them. Looked up from germline, CDR1 is SEHNR and CDR2 is FQNEAQ (reference sequence). This CDR3 comprises 15 residues. CDR3 amino acids: CASSPGFANTGELFF. CDR3 DNA: TGTGCCAGCAGCCCCGGGTTCGCGAACACCGGGGAGCTGTTTTTT.

V usage is TRBV6-6 and J usage is TRBJ1-2; D gene uncertain. V was pared by 0 bases and J by 7 bases, with 15 bases between. CDR3 size: 15 residues. Germline V gene sequence: CDR1 MNHNY, CDR2 SVGAGI (reference sequence). Here the CDR3 DNA reads TGTGCCAGCAGTTACTCGAAATCGGACTGGGGTGGCTACACCTTC. Amino acid sequence: CASSYSKSDWGGYTF.

The chain uses TRBV30 and TRBJ1-2; no definite D call. V lost 4 bases and J 7 bases, leaving 7 bases between the germline ends. This CDR3 comprises 10 residues. Germline CDR1 and CDR2: GTSNPN and SVGIG (reference sequence). CDR3 amino acids: CAWKTGGYTF. The CDR3 bases are TGTGCCTGGAAAACGGGTGGCTACACCTTC.

V is TRBV5-1 and J is TRBJ2-3; no definite D call. The CDR3 consists of 14 residues. The germline V gene encodes CDR1 SGHRS and CDR2 YFSETQ. With 2 bases removed from V and 3 bases from J, the gap between germline ends came to 10 bases. The CDR3 DNA sequence: TGCGCCAGCAGCTTCGGTAAAGAAACAGATACGCAGTATTTT. This translates into CASSFGKETDTQYF.

This chain uses TRBV30 with TRBJ2-1; D gene unclear. Trimming left V 0 bases short and J 8 bases short, with 8 bases between. This CDR3 comprises 12 residues. CDR1 GTSNPN and CDR2 SVGIG come from the germline V gene (reference sequence). The CDR3 DNA sequence: TGTGCCTGGAGTGTAAGAAGCGATGAGCAGTTCTTC. This translates into CAWSVRSDEQFF. Supplemented by reference TRBV30 and TRBJ2-1, the full variable domain reads SQTIHQWPATLVQPVGSPLSLECTVEGTSNPNLYWYRQAAGRGLQLLFYSVGIGQISSEVPQNLSASRPQDRQFILSSKKLLLSDSGFYLCAWSVRSDEQFFGPGTRLTVL.